The source of this T cell receptor beta chain is a study of blood T cell repertoires in COVID-19 (dated by TCRdb to the early 2020s). The study in broad terms: Samples from collaborators originated in the United States, Italy and Spain and spanned both the acute and convalescent phases of COVID-19. The sample metadata nearly always contained a de-identified subject ID, COVID-19 status, age in years and sex. The samples were drawn from the first 160 participants of the ongoing ImmuneRACE study and from 1,254 subjects provided by 6 global collaborators. Deeply sampled blood TCRbeta repertoires from subjects exposed to, actively infected with, or recovered from COVID-19 were included in the dataset. Where available, HLA class I and class II types were obtained from metadata supplied by the sample provider rather than from assay-based typing. The prospective study material was composed of cDNA or gDNA derived from T cells, B-cell-depleted T cells, or PBMCs. The repertoires were made available in a free public database intended to serve as a resource for research on the immune response to SARS-CoV-2. Broad study findings and their caveats: The quantity of clinical and demographic metadata differed by source and by participant and was supplied without curation.

A second Seattle source provided samples from volunteer blood donors who had recovered from COVID-19. Whole blood was collected in K2EDTA tubes by collaborating institutions according to the institutions' own protocols. Collaborator samples were shipped for TCRbeta analysis as frozen whole blood, isolated PBMCs, or DNA extracted from either sample type. About this clone: What this receptor recognizes is not known. The sample holds no much larger clone one base away, and base qualities are not on file.

The CDR3 holds 15 amino acids from the cysteine to the phenylalanine. Only the CDR3 DNA stays, 45 bases, in frame from base 1. The germline V gene encodes CDR1 MNHEY and CDR2 SVGEGT. Trimming takes 6 bases from V and 1 base from J, and the germline ends sit 14 bases apart. The immunoSEQ Assay, a bias-controlled multiplex PCR, was used to amplify TCRbeta CDR3 regions from genomic DNA. The paper's processing steps were these. The number of nucleated cells in each sample was estimated by amplification of reference gene primers within the assay. To quantify the absolute abundance of each unique TCRbeta CDR3 rearrangement, sequence reads were collapsed and filtered. Productive Simpson clonality was computed per sample as the square root of Simpson's diversity index over productive rearrangements. The source is immuneACCESS, and TCRdb retained only in-frame sequences with V and J called. Part of the clones is not carried over; for the studies checked, unresolved V genes explain less than half of this, and the remainder is unexplained. Clonal size and the V and J genes are those of that table, whereas D and trimming came from the DNA. Across this sample there are around 220,000 clones, with about 88% seen only once. Around 2% of the sample is held by the ten biggest clonotypes.

Source material: peripheral blood. The rearrangement joined TRBV6-2 or TRBV6-3 to TRBJ2-3, with TRBD2 as a weak D call on 6 bases. The source of this sequence is a woman between 40 and 55 years old who had recovered from COVID-19. Read as DNA, the sequence is TGTGCCAGCAGCCCCTCGGTAGCGGGCACAGATACGCAGTATTTT. It specifies CASSPSVAGTDTQYF.